These T cell receptor beta chains were read from a single sample in a study of blood T cell repertoires in COVID-19. Sequencing used immunoSEQ multiplex PCR; TCRdb keeps in-frame clones, though not all of them. This table has under 350,000 clones, approximately 89% appearing once. The sample taken for sequencing was PBMCs or T cells enriched from blood (not recorded which). These receptors were taken from a woman aged 55-69 years who had recovered from COVID-19. The CDR3 runs from the conserved cysteine through the conserved F or W. Fields, in order: J gene, V gene, D gene, clone size, CDR3 protein, CDR3 DNA. The D gene is left open where the match is weak. Size values are once, few and many counts, or a class for expanded clones, and some rows have none.

J: TRBJ2-7; V: TRBV28; D: TRBD2; size: .; CDR3: CASSLPTSGNPEQYF; DNA: TGTGCCAGCAGCCTTCCGACTAGCGGGAATCCCGAGCAGTACTTC
J: TRBJ1-6; V: TRBV6-1; D: TRBD1; size: .; CDR3: CASSETGQLNSPLHF; DNA: TGTGCCAGCAGTGAAACGGGACAGTTAAATTCACCCCTCCACTTT
J: TRBJ2-3; V: TRBV14; D: TRBD1; size: .; CDR3: CASSRTLDRGRTDTQYF; DNA: TGTGCCAGCAGTCGCACTTTGGACAGGGGGCGCACAGATACGCAGTATTTT
J: TRBJ2-6; V: TRBV4-2; D: .; size: .; CDR3: CASSQDAGASSGANVLTF; DNA: TGTGCCAGCAGCCAAGATGCAGGGGCTTCCTCTGGGGCCAACGTCCTGACTTTC
J: TRBJ2-5; V: TRBV9; D: .; size: .; CDR3: CASSVFSAGEETQYF; DNA: TGTGCCAGCAGCGTATTTAGTGCCGGAGAAGAGACCCAGTACTTC
J: TRBJ2-1; V: TRBV11-3; D: TRBD2; size: .; CDR3: CASCSGSSYNEQFF; DNA: TGTGCCAGCTGTAGCGGGAGCTCCTACAATGAGCAGTTCTTC
J: TRBJ1-1; V: TRBV2; D: TRBD1; size: .; CDR3: CASSEVGTGVGEAFF; DNA: TGTGCCAGCAGTGAAGTAGGGACAGGGGTGGGGGAAGCTTTCTTT
J: TRBJ1-4; V: TRBV6-5; D: .; size: .; CDR3: CASSFRQERGGKLFF; DNA: TGTGCCAGCAGTTTCCGACAGGAGAGAGGCGGAAAACTGTTTTTT
J: TRBJ2-7; V: TRBV18; D: .; size: .; CDR3: CASSPAATTYEQYF; DNA: TGTGCCAGCTCACCAGCGGCAACTACCTACGAGCAGTACTTC
J: TRBJ2-7; V: TRBV30; D: .; size: .; CDR3: CAWRVSGSYEQYF; DNA: TGTGCCTGGAGGGTTAGCGGCTCCTACGAGCAGTACTTC
J: TRBJ1-2; V: TRBV11-2; D: TRBD1; size: .; CDR3: CASSRQGTVYGYTF; DNA: TGTGCCAGCAGCCGACAGGGGACGGTCTATGGCTACACCTTC
J: TRBJ2-2; V: TRBV7-3; D: TRBD2; size: few; CDR3: CASSPAGANTGELFF; DNA: TGTGCCAGCAGCCCGGCGGGGGCGAACACCGGGGAGCTGTTTTTT
J: TRBJ2-7; V: TRBV10-1; D: TRBD2; size: few; CDR3: CASSESASGSNEQYF; DNA: TGCGCCAGCAGTGAGTCGGCTAGCGGGAGTAACGAGCAGTACTTC
J: TRBJ1-1; V: TRBV9; D: .; size: once; CDR3: CASSPQARDTEAFF; DNA: TGTGCCAGCAGCCCGCAGGCCAGGGACACTGAAGCTTTCTTT
J: TRBJ2-1; V: TRBV11-3; D: TRBD1; size: .; CDR3: CASSSGQGWVNEQFF; DNA: TGTGCCAGCAGCTCAGGACAGGGATGGGTCAATGAGCAGTTCTTC
J: TRBJ1-3; V: TRBV10-3; D: .; size: .; CDR3: CAISDMTRDGNTIYF; DNA: TGTGCCATCAGTGATATGACCAGGGATGGAAACACCATATATTTT
J: TRBJ1-1; V: TRBV4-1; D: .; size: few; CDR3: CASSQDPGGSNTEAFF; DNA: TGCGCCAGCAGCCAAGATCCGGGTGGGAGCAACACTGAAGCTTTCTTT
J: TRBJ1-5; V: TRBV7-9; D: .; size: once; CDR3: CASSSTRNQPQHF; DNA: TGTGCCAGCAGCTCAACTCGAAATCAGCCCCAGCATTTT
J: TRBJ1-5; V: TRBV28; D: TRBD1; size: few; CDR3: CASSLEQGRLGQPQHF; DNA: TGTGCCAGCAGTCTCGAACAGGGGCGGTTAGGTCAGCCCCAGCATTTT
J: TRBJ1-2; V: TRBV18; D: .; size: .; CDR3: CASSPRDTTTYGYTF; DNA: TGTGCCAGCTCACCCCGGGACACCACAACCTATGGCTACACCTTC
J: TRBJ2-1; V: TRBV4-1; D: .; size: .; CDR3: CASSQVGANEQFF; DNA: TGCGCCAGCAGCCAAGTGGGGGCCAATGAGCAGTTCTTC
J: TRBJ1-2; V: TRBV29-1; D: .; size: .; CDR3: CSVAASGYGYTF; DNA: TGCAGCGTTGCGGCCTCAGGGTATGGCTACACCTTC
J: TRBJ2-7; V: TRBV19; D: .; size: .; CDR3: CASSISGVPYEQYF; DNA: TGTGCCAGTAGTATTTCAGGGGTCCCCTACGAGCAGTACTTC
J: TRBJ2-1; V: TRBV19; D: .; size: .; CDR3: CASSIDRTINEQFF; DNA: TGTGCCAGTAGTATAGACCGGACTATTAATGAGCAGTTCTTC
J: TRBJ1-6; V: TRBV30; D: .; size: .; CDR3: CAWSVLTAYNSPLHF; DNA: TGTGCCTGGAGTGTACTGACAGCCTATAATTCACCCCTCCACTTT
J: TRBJ1-5; V: TRBV5-5; D: .; size: .; CDR3: CASSPGSGGVQPQHF; DNA: TGTGCCAGCAGCCCCGGTTCAGGAGGGGTACAGCCCCAGCATTTT
J: TRBJ1-4; V: TRBV5-1; D: TRBD1; size: .; CDR3: CASSTRDRDREKLFF; DNA: TGCGCCAGCAGCACACGGGACAGGGACCGAGAAAAACTGTTTTTT
J: TRBJ2-6; V: TRBV30; D: .; size: .; CDR3: CALNSNVLTF; DNA: TGTGCCCTAAATTCCAACGTCCTGACTTTC
J: TRBJ2-1; V: TRBV5-1; D: TRBD2; size: .; CDR3: CASSRLAGSNYNEQFF; DNA: TGCGCCAGCAGCAGGCTAGCGGGGTCAAACTACAATGAGCAGTTCTTC
J: TRBJ2-2; V: TRBV12-5; D: TRBD1; size: .; CDR3: CASGSPGQLNTGELFF; DNA: TGTGCTAGTGGTTCTCCGGGACAGTTAAACACCGGGGAGCTGTTTTTT
J: TRBJ1-4; V: TRBV4-1; D: .; size: .; CDR3: CASSQDRYATNEKLFF; DNA: TGCGCCAGCAGCCAAGATAGATATGCAACTAATGAAAAACTGTTTTTT
J: TRBJ1-6; V: TRBV4-1; D: TRBD1; size: .; CDR3: CASSQDRGPPSSYNSPLHF; DNA: TGCGCCAGCAGCCAAGACAGGGGGCCTCCCAGCTCCTATAATTCACCCCTCCACTTT
J: TRBJ2-3; V: TRBV6-5; D: .; size: .; CDR3: CASSSKGRDTQYF; DNA: TGTGCCAGCAGTTCTAAGGGGCGGGATACGCAGTATTTT
J: TRBJ1-1; V: TRBV3-1/TRBV3-2; D: .; size: .; CDR3: CASSRGQMNTEAFF; DNA: TGTGCCAGCAGCCGAGGACAAATGAACACTGAAGCTTTCTTT
J: TRBJ2-4; V: TRBV4-1; D: TRBD1; size: .; CDR3: CASSQEPGQGWNIQYF; DNA: TGCGCCAGCAGCCAAGAACCGGGACAGGGTTGGAACATTCAGTACTTC
J: TRBJ2-1; V: TRBV24-1; D: TRBD2; size: .; CDR3: CATSGSGDSYNEQFF; DNA: TGTGCCACCAGCGGCAGCGGGGACTCCTACAATGAGCAGTTCTTC
J: TRBJ2-2; V: TRBV25-1; D: .; size: .; CDR3: CASSSQGRHTGELFF; DNA: TGTGCCAGCAGTTCTCAGGGCCGACACACCGGGGAGCTGTTTTTT
J: TRBJ1-1; V: TRBV5-1; D: .; size: .; CDR3: CASYDSNTEAFF; DNA: TGCGCCAGCTATGACAGCAACACTGAAGCTTTCTTT
J: TRBJ1-5; V: TRBV18; D: .; size: .; CDR3: CASSPPAGHSNQPQHF; DNA: TGTGCCAGCTCACCACCGGCGGGTCATAGCAATCAGCCCCAGCATTTT
J: TRBJ1-2; V: TRBV7-3; D: .; size: .; CDR3: CASSLGADGYTF; DNA: TGTGCCAGCAGCTTAGGGGCGGACGGCTACACCTTC
J: TRBJ1-2; V: TRBV2; D: TRBD1; size: .; CDR3: CASSDTGTGTYGYTF; DNA: TGTGCCAGCAGTGATACCGGGACAGGGACCTATGGCTACACCTTC
J: TRBJ1-1; V: TRBV10-3; D: .; size: .; CDR3: CAISEWATEAFF; DNA: TGTGCCATCAGTGAATGGGCGACCGAAGCTTTCTTT
J: TRBJ1-6; V: TRBV10-1; D: .; size: .; CDR3: CASSASPNSPLHF; DNA: TGCGCCAGCAGTGCGTCTCCAAATTCACCCCTCCACTTT
J: TRBJ2-3; V: TRBV5-1; D: TRBD2; size: .; CDR3: CASSPGRGEGRDTQYF; DNA: TGCGCCAGCAGCCCGGGGCGTGGGGAGGGCCGGGATACGCAGTATTTT
J: TRBJ2-7; V: TRBV7-9; D: .; size: .; CDR3: CASSLASYSYEQYF; DNA: TGTGCCAGCAGCTTAGCCTCCTACTCCTACGAGCAGTACTTC